These T cell receptor beta chains were read from a single sample in a study of vaccination effects on CD4 cells after COVID-19. No antigen has been assigned to these receptors. The table came from immunoSEQ multiplex PCR; TCRdb's copy has only in-frame clones and leaves some out. The sample consists of roughly 40,000 clones, 68% of them appearing once. The sample was CD4+ T cells from PBMCs cultured without peptide, taken before COVID-19 vaccination. These receptors were taken from a human donor who received a COVID-19 vaccine. Both conserved end residues are part of each CDR3. A D gene is named only where the DNA matches it firmly.

d_call | v_call | cdr3_aa
NA | TRBV5-4 | CASSLERRWLRILMNTEAFF
NA | TRBV20-1 | CSASSNEQFF
NA | TRBV10-2 | CASILRERNTEAFF
TRBD1 | TRBV7-8 | CASSLIDRGNNQPQHF
NA | TRBV7-7 | CASENRNTEAFF
TRBD1 | TRBV11-2 | CASSLGQGLSTDTQYF
TRBD1 | TRBV5-4 | CASSLDRDGQPQHF
NA | TRBV19 | CARRRPASGNTIYF
NA | TRBV19 | CASRKSWGLNEKLFF
NA | TRBV18 | CASSLRTDTEAFF
TRBD2 | TRBV6-5 | CASRGAGGNYNEQFF
TRBD1 | TRBV5-1 | CASSPGQGETEAFF
NA | TRBV3-1/TRBV3-2 | CASSRASSYNSPLHF
NA | TRBV25-1 | CASSEQASFTYNEQFF
NA | TRBV10-3 | CAIMKGQYEQYF
TRBD1 | TRBV29-1 | CSVRQGEHQPQHF
NA | TRBV19 | CASQPGPNSPLHF
NA | TRBV10-3 | CAISEGPGQPQHF
NA | TRBV5-5 | CASSLGGPFGTDTQYF
NA | TRBV30 | CAWSVHRVNTEAFF
NA | TRBV6-5 | CASISAQAGNYGYTF
TRBD1 | TRBV5-1 | CASSSGQVNTEAFF
NA | TRBV5-1 | CASSLGELNSGNTIYF
NA | TRBV5-4 | CASSLYLDTQYF
NA | TRBV6-5 | CASSGPNEKLFF
TRBD1 | TRBV29-1 | CSVMDREGYTF
TRBD2 | TRBV5-1 | CASSLPLAGSGELFF
TRBD1 | TRBV5-8 | CASSLTGAYGYTF
TRBD2 | TRBV7-8 | CASIPGRASYEQYF
TRBD1 | TRBV15 | CATSRGDRGHNQPQHF
TRBD1 | TRBV14 | CASSLGTGNQPQHF
TRBD1 | TRBV24-1 | CATSDSSGTGGINGNQPQHF
TRBD2 | TRBV12-5 | CASGLVVSLLEGGVTDTQYF
NA | TRBV6-5 | CASSFDRNEQYF